This T cell receptor (beta chain) appears in the sequencing data of a study of human T cells and chemical hapten exposure. Study as a whole: Scalp application of diphenylcyclopropenone was performed weekly in patients across the entire approximately 23-week study. Per-sample TCR yield variability stemmed mainly from small pooled library volume differences. General study results and limits: Patch test score was positively correlated with the counts of TCRs that had expanded at PT1.

TCRdb used MiXCR to reprocess the RACE reads, holding one entry per CDR3 protein. The profile shows about 14,000 distinct CDR3 sequences, about 16% of them singletons. This clonotype was seen ten or more times. Its antigen is unknown. Sample time point: patch test 1, 2 weeks after DPC sensitization. As to treatment: therapeutic diphenylcyclopropenone sensitization with weekly scalp DPC. Total RNA was isolated from whole blood that had not been fractionated. The sequencing used whole blood, collected in connection with sensitization to the hapten diphenylcyclopropenone (DPC). This clonotype was obtained from a woman in her thirties with alopecia areata. Some clones in this sample may be carry-over from other donors' samples.

The CDR3 loop reads CASRLTSMGFHEQYF. In nucleotides, the CDR3 is TGTGCCAGTAGGCTAACTAGCATGGGGTTCCACGAGCAGTACTTC. The genes are TRBV19 and TRBJ2-7; a weak D match, TRBD2 (6 bases). This CDR3 has 15 amino acids. Trimming took 6 bases from V and 5 from J, leaving 20 bases between them. Per germline, CDR1 LNHDA and CDR2 SQIVND (reference sequence). Based on the CDR3 plus reference TRBV19 and TRBJ2-7, the full variable domain is DGGITQSPKYLFRKEGQNVTLSCEQNLNHDAMYWYRQDPGQGLRLIYYSQIVNDFQKGDIAEGYSVSREKKESFPLTVTSAQKNPTAFYLCASRLTSMGFHEQYFGPGTRLTVT.